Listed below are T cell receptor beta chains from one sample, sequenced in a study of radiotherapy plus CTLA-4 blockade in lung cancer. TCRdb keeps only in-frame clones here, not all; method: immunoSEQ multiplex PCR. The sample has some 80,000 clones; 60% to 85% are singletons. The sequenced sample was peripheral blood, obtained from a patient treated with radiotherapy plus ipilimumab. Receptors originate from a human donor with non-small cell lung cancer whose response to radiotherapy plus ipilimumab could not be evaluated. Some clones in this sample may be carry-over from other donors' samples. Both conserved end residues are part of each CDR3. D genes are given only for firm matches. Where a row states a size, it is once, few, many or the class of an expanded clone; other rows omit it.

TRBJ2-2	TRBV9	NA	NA	TGTGCCAGCAGCCCCTCCTTTTACACCGGGGAGCTGTTTTTT	CASSPSFYTGELFF
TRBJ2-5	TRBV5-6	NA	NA	TGTGCCAGCAGCTTGAGACTAGAGACCCAGTACTTC	CASSLRLETQYF
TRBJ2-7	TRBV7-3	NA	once	TGTGCCAGCCATTACCCCCGTGACAGATCCTACGAGCAGTACTTC	CASHYPRDRSYEQYF
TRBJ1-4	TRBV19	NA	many	TGTGCCAGTAGTATACCCTCACTCCATGAAAAACTGTTTTTT	CASSIPSLHEKLFF
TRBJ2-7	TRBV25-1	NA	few	TGTGCCAGCAGCGTAGAGGAGTCCCCCAGCTACGAGCAGTACTTC	CASSVEESPSYEQYF
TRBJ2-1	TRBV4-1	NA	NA	TGCGCCAGCAGCCAAGGAACGGGGGGCCTCTACAATGAGCAGTTCTTC	CASSQGTGGLYNEQFF
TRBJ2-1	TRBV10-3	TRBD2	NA	TGTGCCATCAGTGAGTCTGTCGCTAGCGGGGACTACAATGAGCAGTTCTTC	CAISESVASGDYNEQFF
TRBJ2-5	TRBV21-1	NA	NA	TGTGCCAGCAGCTCGGGGTGGAAGGTTCAAGAGACCCAGTACTTC	CASSSGWKVQETQYF
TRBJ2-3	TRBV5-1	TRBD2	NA	TGCGCCAGCAGCTCGGGACTAGCGGGGGGCCTTAGCACAGATACGCAGTATTTT	CASSSGLAGGLSTDTQYF
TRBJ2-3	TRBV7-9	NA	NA	TGTGCCAGCAGCCCTACTTGGACAGCCGGCACAGATACGCAGTATTTT	CASSPTWTAGTDTQYF
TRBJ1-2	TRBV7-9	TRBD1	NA	TGTGCCAGCAGTCCCGGGACAGGGGGCGCTGGCTACACCTTC	CASSPGTGGAGYTF
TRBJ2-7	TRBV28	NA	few	TGTGCCAGCAATGAGCGGACAGACCCCTACGAGCAGTACTTC	CASNERTDPYEQYF
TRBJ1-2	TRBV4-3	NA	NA	TGCGCCAGCAGCCAACAATCAGTTAACTATGGCTACACCTTC	CASSQQSVNYGYTF
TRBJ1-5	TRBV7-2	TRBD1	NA	TGTGCCAGCAGCCCAGGGGGACAGGGTGCCTTTGGTCGGCCCCAGCATTTT	CASSPGGQGAFGRPQHF
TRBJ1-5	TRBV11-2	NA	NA	TGTGCCAGCAGCTCAACCGGCGGGCCGCGAACGCCCCAGCATTTT	CASSSTGGPRTPQHF
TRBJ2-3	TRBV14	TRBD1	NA	TGTGCCAGCAGCCCGACAGGGATGGGAGATACGCAGTATTTT	CASSPTGMGDTQYF
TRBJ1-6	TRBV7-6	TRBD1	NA	TGTGCCAGCAGCTCCTTGGGGGGGGACAGGGGATTATATAATTCACCCCTCCACTTT	CASSSLGGDRGLYNSPLHF
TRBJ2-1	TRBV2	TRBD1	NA	TGTGCCAGCAGTGAAAGGGGGCACTACAATGAGCAGTTCTTC	CASSERGHYNEQFF
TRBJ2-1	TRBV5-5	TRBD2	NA	TGTGCCAGCAGCTTGGTAGGACTAGCCTTGTTCTTC	CASSLVGLALFF
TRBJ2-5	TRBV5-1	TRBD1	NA	TGCGCCAGCAGCCCCTACAGGGGGCGAGAGACCCAGTACTTC	CASSPYRGRETQYF
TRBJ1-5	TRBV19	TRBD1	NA	TGTGCCAGCAGGGACAGGGAAAGCAATCAGCCCCAGCATTTT	CASRDRESNQPQHF
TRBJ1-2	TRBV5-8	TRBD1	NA	TGTGCCAGCAGCGAACGGGACAGGGGAGTCTATGGCTACACCTTC	CASSERDRGVYGYTF
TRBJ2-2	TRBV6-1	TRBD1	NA	TGTGCCAGCAGAGCACAGGGGGCGAACACCGGGGAGCTGTTTTTT	CASRAQGANTGELFF
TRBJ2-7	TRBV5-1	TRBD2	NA	TGCGCCAGCAGCCGGACGGGGGGGAGCTCCTACGAGCAGTACTTC	CASSRTGGSSYEQYF
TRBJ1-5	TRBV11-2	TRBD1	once	TGTGCCAGCACCTTTGACAGGGTGAGCAATCAGCCCCAGCATTTT	CASTFDRVSNQPQHF
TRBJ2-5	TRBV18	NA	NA	TGTGCCAGCTCACCACCGGAGGGGCTAGAGACCCAGTACTTC	CASSPPEGLETQYF
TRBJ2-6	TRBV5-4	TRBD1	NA	TGTGCCAGCAGCTGGGGGACAGGGGGCGGACTCTCTGGGGCCAACGTCCTGACTTTC	CASSWGTGGGLSGANVLTF
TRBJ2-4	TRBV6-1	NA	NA	TGTGCCAGCAGTGAAGTGGTGAGGGACATTCAGTACTTC	CASSEVVRDIQYF
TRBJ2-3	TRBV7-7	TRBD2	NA	TGTGCTAGCAGCTTTTCTAGCGGGGGCACAGATACGCAGTATTTT	CASSFSSGGTDTQYF